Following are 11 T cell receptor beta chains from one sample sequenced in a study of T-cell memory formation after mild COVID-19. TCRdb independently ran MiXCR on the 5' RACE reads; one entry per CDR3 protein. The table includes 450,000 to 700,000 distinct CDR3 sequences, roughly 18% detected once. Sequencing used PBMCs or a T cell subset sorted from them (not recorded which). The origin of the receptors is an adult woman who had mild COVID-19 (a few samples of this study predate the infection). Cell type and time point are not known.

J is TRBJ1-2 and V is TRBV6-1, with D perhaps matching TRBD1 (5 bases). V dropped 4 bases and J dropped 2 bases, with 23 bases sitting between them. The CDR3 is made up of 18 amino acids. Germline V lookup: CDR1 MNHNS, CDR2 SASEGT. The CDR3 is CASSAEPPPRGGNYGYTF. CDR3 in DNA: TGTGCCAGCAGTGCCGAACCCCCTCCCCGGGGGGGGAACTATGGCTACACCTTC.

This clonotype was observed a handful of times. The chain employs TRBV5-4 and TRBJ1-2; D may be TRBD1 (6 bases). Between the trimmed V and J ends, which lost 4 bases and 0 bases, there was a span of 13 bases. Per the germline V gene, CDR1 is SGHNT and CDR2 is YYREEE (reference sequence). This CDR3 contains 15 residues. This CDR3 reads CASSPGQLSNYGYTF. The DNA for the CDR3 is TGTGCCAGCAGCCCCGGACAGCTTTCTAACTATGGCTACACCTTC.

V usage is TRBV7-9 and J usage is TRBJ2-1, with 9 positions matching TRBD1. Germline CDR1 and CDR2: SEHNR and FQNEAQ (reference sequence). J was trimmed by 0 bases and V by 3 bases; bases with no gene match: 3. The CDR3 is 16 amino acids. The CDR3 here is CASSFYRGHSYNEQFF. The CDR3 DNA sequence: TGTGCCAGCAGCTTCTACAGGGGGCACTCCTACAATGAGCAGTTCTTC.

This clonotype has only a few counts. The CDR3 protein is CARASRRTGELFF. As DNA, the CDR3 is TGTGCGCGGGCCTCGAGGAGGACCGGGGAGCTGTTTTTT. The chain has TRBV30 and TRBJ2-2; possible D gene TRBD2, 5 bases. The CDR3 loop spans 13 amino acids. CDR1 and CDR2 from the germline V gene are GTSNPN and SVGIG (reference sequence). Variable domain in full (rest from reference TRBV30 and TRBJ2-2): SQTIHQWPATLVQPVGSPLSLECTVEGTSNPNLYWYRQAAGRGLQLLFYSVGIGQISSEVPQNLSASRPQDRQFILSSKKLLLSDSGFYLCARASRRTGELFFGEGSRLTVL.

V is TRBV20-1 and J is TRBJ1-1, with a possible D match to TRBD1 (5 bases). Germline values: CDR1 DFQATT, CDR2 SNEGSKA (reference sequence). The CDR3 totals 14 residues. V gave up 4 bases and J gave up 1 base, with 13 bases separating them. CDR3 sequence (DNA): TGCAGTGCTACGAAGGAAGGGGAGAACACTGAAGCTTTCTTT. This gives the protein CSATKEGENTEAFF.

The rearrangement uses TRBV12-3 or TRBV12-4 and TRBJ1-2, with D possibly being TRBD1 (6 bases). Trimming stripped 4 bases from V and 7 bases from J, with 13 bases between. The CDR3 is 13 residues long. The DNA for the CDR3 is TGTGCCAGCAGTTCACGGGACACCGCTGGCTACACCTTC. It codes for CASSSRDTAGYTF.

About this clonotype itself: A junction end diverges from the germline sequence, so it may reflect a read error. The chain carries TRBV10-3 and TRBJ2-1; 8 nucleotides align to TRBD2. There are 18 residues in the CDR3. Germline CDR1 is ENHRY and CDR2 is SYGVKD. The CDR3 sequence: CAISLAQILAGSFNEQFF. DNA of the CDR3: TGTGCCATCAGCCTGGCACAAATCCTAGCGGGTTCCTTCAATGAGCAGTTCTTC.

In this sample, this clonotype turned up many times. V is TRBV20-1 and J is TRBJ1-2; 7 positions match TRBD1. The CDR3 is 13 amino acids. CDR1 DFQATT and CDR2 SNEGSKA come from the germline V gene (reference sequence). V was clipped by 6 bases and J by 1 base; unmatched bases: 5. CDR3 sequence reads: CSALGQNNYGYTF. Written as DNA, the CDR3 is TGCAGTGCCCTGGGACAGAATAACTATGGCTACACCTTC.

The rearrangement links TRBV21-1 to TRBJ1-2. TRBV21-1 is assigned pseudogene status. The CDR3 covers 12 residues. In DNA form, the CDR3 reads TGTGCCAGCAGCCCGAGGCCGAGGGGCTACACCTTC. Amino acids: CASSPRPRGYTF.

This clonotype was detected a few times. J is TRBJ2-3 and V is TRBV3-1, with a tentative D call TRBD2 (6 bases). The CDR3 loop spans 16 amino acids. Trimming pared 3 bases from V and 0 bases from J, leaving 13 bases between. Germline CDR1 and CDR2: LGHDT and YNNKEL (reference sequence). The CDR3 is CASSQPGLESTDTQYF. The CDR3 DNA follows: TGTGCCAGCAGCCAGCCGGGACTCGAAAGCACAGATACGCAGTATTTT.

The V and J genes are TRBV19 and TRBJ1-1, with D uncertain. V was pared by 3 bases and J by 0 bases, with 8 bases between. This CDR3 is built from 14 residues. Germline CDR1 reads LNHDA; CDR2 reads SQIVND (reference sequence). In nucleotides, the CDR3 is TGTGCCAGTAGTATTAGTCAGATGAACACTGAAGCTTTCTTT. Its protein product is CASSISQMNTEAFF. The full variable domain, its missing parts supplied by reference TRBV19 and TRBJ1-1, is DGGITQSPKYLFRKEGQNVTLSCEQNLNHDAMYWYRQDPGQGLRLIYYSQIVNDFQKGDIAEGYSVSREKKESFPLTVTSAQKNPTAFYLCASSISQMNTEAFFGQGTRLTVV.